The TCR beta chain described here comes from a study of blood T cells in healthy people across ages. Study-level information: About one barcoded TCR beta cDNA was captured per two T cells.

A J-beta primer mix and a sample-barcoded 5' primer were used in a second PCR of about 7 to 12 cycles. All samples yielded 2.5 million or more CDR3-containing paired-end reads. Each CDR3 protein gets one entry after TCRdb re-called the 5' RACE reads with MiXCR. The sample lists a few hundred thousand distinct CDR3 sequences; roughly half were seen once. Every sample gave at least 5.5 micrograms of total RNA when it was extracted. The CDR3 has 15 amino acids. The V end lost 2 bases, the J end lost 0 bases, and 9 bases lay between the germline ends. CDR1 and CDR2 (germline): MNHNS, SASEGT. The clonotype originates from a man between 60 and 75 years old in good health. The rearrangement uses TRBV6-1 and TRBJ2-3; perhaps TRBD2 as D (6 bases). What was sequenced was blood. The CDR3 sequence: CASSELGGSTDTQYF. For the CDR3, the DNA is TGTGCCAGCAGTGAATTGGGGGGTAGCACAGATACGCAGTATTTT.